This TCR beta chain was recovered during a study of blood T cell repertoires in COVID-19. Authors' analysis steps: It was from reference gene primer amplification that nucleated cell counts were estimated. The assay was immunoSEQ multiplex PCR, and TCRdb's table has in-frame clones only and misses some. V and J calls and clone size follow that table, whereas D and trimming were derived from the DNA. This sample carries around 290,000 clones, approximately 86% of them seen once, and the ten largest clones take under 3%. This CDR3 has 13 amino acids. Trimming left V 7 bases short and J 0 bases short, with 9 bases between. CDR1 and CDR2 from the germline V gene are SNHLY and FYNNEI. Participants came from some 23 US areas, aged about 18 to 95 years. Clinical histories supplied by participants themselves formed the basis of cohort assignment. Recovered Cohort 3 donors showed two negative PCRs, clearance, or symptom resolution.

The sequencing sample was made of PBMCs or T cells enriched from blood (not recorded which). The receptor comes from a woman between 18 and 29 years old who had recovered from COVID-19. The chain uses TRBV2 and TRBJ1-1; no definite D call. The CDR3 nucleotides read TGTGCCAGCACCTCAGTTATGAACACTGAAGCTTTCTTT. Amino acids: CASTSVMNTEAFF.